Below are 2 T cell receptor beta chains sequenced from a single sample in a study of blood T cells in healthy people across ages. The use of a sample-barcoded 5' primer and a J-beta primer mix characterized a second PCR of 7 to 11 cycles. Each CDR3 protein is one row after TCRdb ran MiXCR on the 5' RACE reads. Of approximately 1,000,000 distinct CDR3 sequences in the sample, about two fifths are singletons; the top ten hold about an eighth. The sequencing sample was made of blood. The receptors come from a man younger than 35 in good health.

This clonotype was detected a few times. V gene TRBV9 combines with J gene TRBJ1-1; D is possibly TRBD1 (5 bases). The CDR3 is 14 amino acids. V was cut by 0 bases and J by 3 bases, with 9 bases left in between. The germline V gene encodes CDR1 SGDLS and CDR2 YYNGEE. CDR3 loop: CASSVAGGHTEAFF. CDR3 sequence (DNA): TGTGCCAGCAGCGTAGCTGGGGGACACACTGAAGCTTTCTTT. Complete variable domain (other parts from reference TRBV9 and TRBJ1-1): DSGVTQTPKHLITATGQRVTLRCSPRSGDLSVYWYQQSLDQGLQFLIQYYNGEERAKGNILERFSAQQFPDLHSELNLSSLELGDSALYFCASSVAGGHTEAFFGQGTRLTVV.

The chain links TRBV10-3 to TRBJ2-3, with 7 bases lining up with TRBD1. Germline assignment: CDR1 ENHRY and CDR2 SYGVKD. This CDR3 has 16 amino acids. The junction had 4 bases not matched to a gene; V was cut back by 0 bases and J by 1 base. CDR3 sequence reads: CAISESKGARTDTQYF. In nucleotides, the CDR3 is TGTGCCATCAGTGAGTCAAAGGGGGCTCGCACAGATACGCAGTATTTT.